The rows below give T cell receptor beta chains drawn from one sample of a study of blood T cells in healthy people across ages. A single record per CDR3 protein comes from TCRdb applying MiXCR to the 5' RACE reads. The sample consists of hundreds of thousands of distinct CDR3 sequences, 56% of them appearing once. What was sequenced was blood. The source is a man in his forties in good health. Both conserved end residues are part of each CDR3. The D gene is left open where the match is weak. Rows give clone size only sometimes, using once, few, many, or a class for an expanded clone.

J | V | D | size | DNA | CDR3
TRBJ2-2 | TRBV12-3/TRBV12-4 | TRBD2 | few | TGTGCCAGCAGTTTGGGCGGGAGTCCCACCGGGGAGCTGTTTTTT | CASSLGGSPTGELFF
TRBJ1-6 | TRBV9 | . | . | TGTGCCAGCAGCGACAACCCCAAGAGCTCCTATAATTCACCCCTCCACTTT | CASSDNPKSSYNSPLHF
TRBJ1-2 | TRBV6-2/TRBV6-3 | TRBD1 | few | TGTGCCAGCAGTTACGGTCTGACAGGGGGCTCTGATGGCTACACCTTC | CASSYGLTGGSDGYTF
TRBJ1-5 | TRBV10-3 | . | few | TGTGCCATCAGTTCCCAGGGACCCAATCAGCCCCAGCATTTT | CAISSQGPNQPQHF
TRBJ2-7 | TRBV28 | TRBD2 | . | TGTGCCAGCAGCCTAACCGGGACTAGTTATTCCGAGCAGTACTTC | CASSLTGTSYSEQYF
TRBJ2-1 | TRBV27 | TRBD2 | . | TGTGCCAGCAGTTTGAGTATGGCGGGGGTATACAATGAGCAGTTCTTC | CASSLSMAGVYNEQFF
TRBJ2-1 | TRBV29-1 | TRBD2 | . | TGCAGCATTGCAATCCCGGGACTACCCAATGAGCAGTTCTTC | CSIAIPGLPNEQFF
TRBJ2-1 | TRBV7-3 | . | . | TGTGCCAGCAGCTTAACTCCTGTGACGGTACAAGAGACCCAGTTCTTC | CASSLTPVTVQETQFF
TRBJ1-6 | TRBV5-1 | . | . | TGCGCCAGCAGCTTCCTTAGGGACGGCTCCTCCTATAATTCACCCCTCCACTTT | CASSFLRDGSSYNSPLHF
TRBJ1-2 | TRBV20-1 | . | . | TGCAGTGCTAGAGGGACAGCCCCAAACTATGGCTACACCTTC | CSARGTAPNYGYTF
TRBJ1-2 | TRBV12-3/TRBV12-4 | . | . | TGTGCCAGCAGCCCTGACAAAAACTATGGCTACACCTTC | CASSPDKNYGYTF
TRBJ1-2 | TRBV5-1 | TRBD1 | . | TGCGCCAGCAGCGCAAGACAGGGGGCCGGCTATGGCTACACCTTC | CASSARQGAGYGYTF
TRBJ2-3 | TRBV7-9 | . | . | TGTGCCAGCAGCTTAGAGAGGACAGATACGCAGTATTTT | CASSLERTDTQYF
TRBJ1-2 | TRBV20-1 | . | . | TGCAGTGCTAGATACAGGAGTTTAAACTATGGCTACACCTTC | CSARYRSLNYGYTF
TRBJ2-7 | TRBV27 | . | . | TGTGCCAGCAGTCTCTCAGAGTCCTACGAGCAGTACTTC | CASSLSESYEQYF
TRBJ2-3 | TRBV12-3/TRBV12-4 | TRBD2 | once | TGCGCCAGCAGACTAGCGTCGGCCCCTACGCAGTATTTT | CASRLASAPTQYF
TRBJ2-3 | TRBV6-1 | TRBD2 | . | TGTGCCAGCAGTGTAGAGGGTACGGGAGGACGCGGGGATACGCAGTATTTT | CASSVEGTGGRGDTQYF
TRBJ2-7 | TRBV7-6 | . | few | TGTGCCAGCAGCTTAGCCTCCTCGCCCTACGAGCAGTACTTC | CASSLASSPYEQYF
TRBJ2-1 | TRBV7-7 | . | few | TGTGCTAGCAGGGACTCTTTAGGGGGGGGCCGGACCTCCAATGAGCAGTTCTTC | CASRDSLGGGRTSNEQFF
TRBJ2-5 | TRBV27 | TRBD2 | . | TGTACCAGCAGTCCCACTAGCGGGAGCCTCGAGGGTGAGCAGTACTTC | CTSSPTSGSLEGEQYF
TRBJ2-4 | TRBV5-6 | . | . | TGTGCCAGCAGCTCCGGGGAGTCTGTAAACATTCAGTACTTC | CASSSGESVNIQYF
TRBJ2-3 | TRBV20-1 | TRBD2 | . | TGCAGTGCTCTTAGCGGGACCACAGATACGCAGTATTTT | CSALSGTTDTQYF
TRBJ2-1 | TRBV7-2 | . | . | TGCGCCAGCAGCTCCCAGCGGTCAAATGAGCAGTTCTTC | CASSSQRSNEQFF
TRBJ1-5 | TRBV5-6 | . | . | TGTGCCAGCAGCCTGGCGAGACCGGGGAATCAGCCCCAGCATTTT | CASSLARPGNQPQHF
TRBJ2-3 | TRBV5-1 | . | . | TGCGCCAGCAGCTTTCCCACAGGGAACACAGATACGCAGTATTTT | CASSFPTGNTDTQYF
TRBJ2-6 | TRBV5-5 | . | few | TGTGCCAGCAGTTCGACCACCTTCTCTGGGGCCAACGTCCTGACTTTC | CASSSTTFSGANVLTF
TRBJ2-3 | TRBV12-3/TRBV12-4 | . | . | TGTGCCAGCAGGAGATTGACGGCGACAGATACGCAGTATTTT | CASRRLTATDTQYF